The present entry profiles one T cell receptor beta chain with its context. No antigen is known for it. This entry belongs to a study of early T cells in non-severe SARS-CoV-2 infection. Whole-study findings and limits: Matching against VDJdb likely underestimated virus-specific expansions, favoring anti-spike CD8.

CDR1 is SNHLY and CDR2 is FYNNEI in the germline V gene. V was cut by 1 base and J by 4 bases, with 10 bases left in between. The CDR3 has 15 amino acids. The library protocol tagged individual cDNA molecules with unique molecular identifiers. TCRdb processed the 5' RACE reads anew with MiXCR; each CDR3 protein has one entry. The profile shows tens of thousands of distinct CDR3 sequences, roughly 11% of them singletons. The receptor was derived from an adult who was a healthcare worker with PCR-confirmed SARS-CoV-2 infection or an uninfected control (not recorded which). The chain links TRBV2 to TRBJ2-2; D possibly corresponds to TRBD2 (5 bases). The input for sequencing was whole blood, taken at baseline. The CDR3 sequence: CASSEGGSATGELFF. The CDR3 DNA reads TGTGCCAGCAGTGAAGGCGGTAGCGCCACCGGGGAGCTGTTTTTT.